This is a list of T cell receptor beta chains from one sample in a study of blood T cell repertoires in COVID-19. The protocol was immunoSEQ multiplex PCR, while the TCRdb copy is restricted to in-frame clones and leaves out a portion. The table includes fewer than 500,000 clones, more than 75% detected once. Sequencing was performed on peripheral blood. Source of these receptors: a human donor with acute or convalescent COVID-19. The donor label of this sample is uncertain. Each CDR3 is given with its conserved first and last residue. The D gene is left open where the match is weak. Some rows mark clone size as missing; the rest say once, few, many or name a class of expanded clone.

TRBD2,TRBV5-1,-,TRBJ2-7,TGCGCCAGCAGCTTGCCAGCGGGGCGCTCCTACGAGCAGTACTTC,CASSLPAGRSYEQYF
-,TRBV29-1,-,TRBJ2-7,TGCAGCGTTGTGGCAGGGAATAAAGGGCCGTACTTC,CSVVAGNKGPYF
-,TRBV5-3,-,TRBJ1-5,TGTGCCAGAAGCCACGTTCAACGACAGAATAGCAATCAGCCCCAGCATTTT,CARSHVQRQNSNQPQHF
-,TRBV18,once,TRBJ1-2,TGTGCCAGCTCGCCAAGGGGTAACTATGGCTACACCTTC,CASSPRGNYGYTF
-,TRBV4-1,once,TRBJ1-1,TGCGCCAGCAGCCAAAGATGGCAGGCGAACACTGAAGCTTTCTTT,CASSQRWQANTEAFF
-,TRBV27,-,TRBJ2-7,TGTGCCAGCAGTTATATACAGGGATCCTCCTACGAGCAGTACTTC,CASSYIQGSSYEQYF
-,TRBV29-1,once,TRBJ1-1,TGCAGCGTGCACACAGGGACGGAAGCTTTCTTT,CSVHTGTEAFF
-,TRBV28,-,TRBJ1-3,TGTGCCAGCAGTTTATTGGACAGTGGAAACACCATATATTTT,CASSLLDSGNTIYF
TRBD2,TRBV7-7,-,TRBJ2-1,TGTGCCAGCAGCCGGACTAGCTCTTCCTACAATGAGCAGTTCTTC,CASSRTSSSYNEQFF
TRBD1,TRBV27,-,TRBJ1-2,TGTGCCAGCACTCCCGGCGGCTTGGCAGGGGGTCTAAGAGGCTACACCTTC,CASTPGGLAGGLRGYTF
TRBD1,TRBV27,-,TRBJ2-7,TGTGCCAGCGGGGACAGGCCGGTCTCCTACGAGCAGTACTTC,CASGDRPVSYEQYF
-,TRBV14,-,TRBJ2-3,TGTGCCAGCAGCCAAGAGTGGCGGAGGGCCACAGATACGCAGTATTTT,CASSQEWRRATDTQYF
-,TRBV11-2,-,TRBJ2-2,TGTGCCAGCAGCTTTGCGGATAGTTTCACCGGGGAGCTGTTTTTT,CASSFADSFTGELFF
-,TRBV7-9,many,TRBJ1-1,TGTGCCAGCAGCTTGATAATCACTCCTGAAGCTTTCTTT,CASSLIITPEAFF
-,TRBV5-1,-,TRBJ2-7,TGCGCCAGCAGCTTGGTGGCAGGGGAAAACTACGAGCAGTACTTC,CASSLVAGENYEQYF
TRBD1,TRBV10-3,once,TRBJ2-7,TGTGCCATCAGTGTGGGGGACAGAGCCATCTTTTCCTACGAGCAGTACTTC,CAISVGDRAIFSYEQYF
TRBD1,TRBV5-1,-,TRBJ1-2,TGCGCCAGCAGACACCTGACAGGGTATGTGAATGGCTACACCTTC,CASRHLTGYVNGYTF
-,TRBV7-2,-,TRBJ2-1,TGTGCCAGCAGCTTAGCGGGCAGGGAGCAGTTCTTC,CASSLAGREQFF
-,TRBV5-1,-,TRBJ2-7,TGCGCCAGCAGCTTGCAGGGTAGCTCCTACGAGCAGTACTTC,CASSLQGSSYEQYF
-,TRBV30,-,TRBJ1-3,TGTGCCTGGAGTACCGGCGGTGGTGGAAACACCATATATTTT,CAWSTGGGGNTIYF
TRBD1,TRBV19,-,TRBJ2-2,TGTGCCAGCTGGAAAGGGGGCTCGAACACCGGGGAGCTGTTTTTT,CASWKGGSNTGELFF
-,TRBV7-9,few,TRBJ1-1,TGTGCCAGCAGATCGACAGTGAACACTGAAGCTTTCTTT,CASRSTVNTEAFF
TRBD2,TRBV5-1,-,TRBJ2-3,TGCGCCAGCAGCCTGACTAGCGGGAGGTCCGACTTCACAGATACGCAGTATTTT,CASSLTSGRSDFTDTQYF
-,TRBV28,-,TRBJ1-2,TGTGCCAGCGGGTACCCCCGGGGGGGCGTCTATGGCTACACCTTC,CASGYPRGGVYGYTF
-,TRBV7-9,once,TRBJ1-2,TGTGCCAGCAGCCCAGGGACACTCGAGGCCTATGGCTACACCTTC,CASSPGTLEAYGYTF
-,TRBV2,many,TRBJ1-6,TGTGCCAGCATGAGCCAAGCGGGTAATTCACCCCTCCACTTT,CASMSQAGNSPLHF
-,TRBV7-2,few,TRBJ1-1,TGTGCCAGCAGCTTAGACAGAATCGAAGCTTTCTTT,CASSLDRIEAFF
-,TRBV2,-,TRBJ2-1,TGTGCCAGCAGTGAAGAGGCGACGGGTGAGCAGTTCTTC,CASSEEATGEQFF
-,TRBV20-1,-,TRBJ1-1,TGCAGTGCAAGAACTTTACGGGAAGCTTTCTTT,CSARTLREAFF
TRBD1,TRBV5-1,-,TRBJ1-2,TGCGCCAGCAGCTTGGAGGGGGCCATAGGAGGCTACACCTTC,CASSLEGAIGGYTF
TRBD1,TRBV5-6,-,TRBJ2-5,TGTGCCAGCAGCTTGGCCTACAGGGGCGGCGAGACCCAGTACTTC,CASSLAYRGGETQYF
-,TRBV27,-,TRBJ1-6,TGTGCCACCCGGGAGGGGGGAAATTCACCCCTCCACTTT,CATREGGNSPLHF
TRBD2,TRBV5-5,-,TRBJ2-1,TGTGCCAGCAGCCACCGAGGACTAGCGGGAGGGCCGTTATCCTACAATGAGCAGTTCTTC,CASSHRGLAGGPLSYNEQFF
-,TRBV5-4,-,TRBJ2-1,TGTGCCAGCAGCTCCCTCAATGAGCAGTTCTTC,CASSSLNEQFF
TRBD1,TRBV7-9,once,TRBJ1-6,TGTGCCAGCAGCAGGGACAGGGGAGATTCACCCCTCCACTTT,CASSRDRGDSPLHF
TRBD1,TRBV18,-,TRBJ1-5,TGTGCCAGCTCACCCGGACAGGGGATGGGACAGCCCCAGCATTTT,CASSPGQGMGQPQHF
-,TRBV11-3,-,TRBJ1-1,TGTGCCAGCAGCCTCGGACAGCCGGGGAGGAACACTGAAGCTTTCTTT,CASSLGQPGRNTEAFF